Each of the 21 T cell receptor beta chains below was sequenced from the same sample in a study of blood T cell dynamics during melanoma immunotherapy (dated by TCRdb to 2019 to 2021). The time point label for this specimen denotes: pre-treatment baseline. Library generation was performed with the immunoSEQ multiplex PCR assay. The table was pulled from immuneACCESS by TCRdb, which kept in-frame rearrangements only. Such tables lose some clones; where checked, under half of the loss comes from unresolved V genes, and the rest has no known cause. The sample profile shows 7,000 or so clones; 60% to 85% of them were found once. Of the sample, less than 35% is held by the ten largest clones. Sequencing used blood, obtained from a patient treated with checkpoint blockade. These receptors all come from a human donor with melanoma.

The chain combines TRBV5-5 with TRBJ1-5, with 7 bases aligning to TRBD1. CDR1 and CDR2 (germline): SGHKS, YYEKEE (reference sequence). J was trimmed by 0 bases and V by 4 bases; bases with no gene match: 10. The CDR3 covers 17 residues. The CDR3 DNA is TGTGCCAGCAGCGGAACGGGGACAGCCTATAGCAATCAGCCCCAGCATTTT. Translating gives CASSGTGTAYSNQPQHF. Using reference TRBV5-5 and TRBJ1-5 for the parts outside the CDR3, the full variable domain is DAGVTQSPTHLIKTRGQQVTLRCSPISGHKSVSWYQQVLGQGPQFIFQYYEKEERGRGNFPDRFSARQFPNYSSELNVNALLLGDSALYLCASSGTGTAYSNQPQHFGDGTRLSIL.

On this clone itself: This likely traces to a read error, being one base from a far larger clone. The chain has TRBV5-6 and TRBJ1-2; possibly TRBD1 for D (5 bases). V was cut by 0 bases and J by 4 bases, with 10 bases left in between. Per the germline V gene, CDR1 is SGHDT and CDR2 is YYEEEE. The CDR3 is 14 residues long. The CDR3 region has the DNA TGTGCCAGCAGCTTGGGGGGGTACCCCTATGGCTACACCTTC. It yields the protein CASSLGGYPYGYTF.

The chain uses TRBV5-5 and TRBJ2-7; TRBD2 might be the D (5 bases). Looked up from germline, CDR1 is SGHKS and CDR2 is YYEKEE (reference sequence). With 4 bases removed from V and 6 bases from J, the gap between germline ends came to 17 bases. The CDR3 has 14 amino acids. The DNA of the CDR3 is TGTGCCAGCAGCCTAACGACTCGTCGGGGCGAGCAGTACTTC. This sequence encodes CASSLTTRRGEQYF.

The chain has TRBV19 and TRBJ1-1; TRBD1 aligns across 7 bases. CDR3 length: 14 amino acids. The J segment lost 1 base and the V segment lost 6 bases, leaving 5 bases of the junction unmatched. Germline V CDR1 and CDR2: LNHDA, SQIVND (reference sequence). The DNA for the CDR3 is TGTGCCAGTAGCCCGACAGGGTGGAACACTGAAGCTTTCTTT. It translates to CASSPTGWNTEAFF.

The chain carries TRBV5-1 and TRBJ2-2, with 8 bases identical to TRBD1. CDR1 SGHRS and CDR2 YFSETQ come from the germline V gene. CDR3 size: 17 residues. Unmatched junction bases numbered 8, after V lost 4 bases and J lost 0 bases. This CDR3 reads CASSRSGQVSNTGELFF. The CDR3 DNA is TGCGCCAGCAGCCGCTCGGGACAGGTCTCGAACACCGGGGAGCTGTTTTTT. Together with reference TRBV5-1 and TRBJ2-2, the CDR3 gives the full variable domain: KAGVTQTPRYLIKTRGQQVTLSCSPISGHRSVSWYQQTPGQGLQFLFEYFSETQRNKGNFPGRFSGRQFSNSRSEMNVSTLELGDSALYLCASSRSGQVSNTGELFFGEGSRLTVL.

The V call is TRBV11-1, the J call TRBJ1-1, with D perhaps matching TRBD1 (5 bases). The germline V and J ends were trimmed by 1 base and 1 base, with 10 bases remaining between them. Germline CDR1 is SGHAT and CDR2 is FQDESV (reference sequence). CDR3 length equals 15 residues. CDR3 nucleotide sequence: TGTGCCAGCAGCTTAGATCAGGGCCAGAACACTGAAGCTTTCTTT. This codes for CASSLDQGQNTEAFF.

The chain couples TRBV6-5 to TRBJ2-7; D remains ambiguous. The CDR3 consists of 15 residues. The germline V gene encodes CDR1 MNHEY and CDR2 SVGAGI. V gave up 0 bases and J gave up 2 bases, with 11 bases separating them. The CDR3 DNA follows: TGTGCCAGCAGTTACTCCGGGCAGCCAGCCTACGAGCAGTACTTC. It is translated as CASSYSGQPAYEQYF.

This clone was found a few times. The V gene is TRBV2, the J gene TRBJ1-5, with TRBD1 matching 7 bases. Germline values: CDR1 SNHLY, CDR2 FYNNEI. V lost 3 bases and J lost 4; bases outside the gene matches: 9. CDR3 size: 16 residues. The CDR3 DNA reads as TGTGCCAGCAGTGAGCCAGGGGGTCTTGTTAATCAGCCCCAGCATTTT. This translates into CASSEPGGLVNQPQHF. Supplemented by reference TRBV2 and TRBJ1-5, the full variable domain reads EPEVTQTPSHQVTQMGQEVILRCVPISNHLYFYWYRQILGQKVEFLVSFYNNEISEKSEIFDDQFSVERPDGSNFTLKIRSTKLEDSAMYFCASSEPGGLVNQPQHFGDGTRLSIL.

In this sample, this clone turned up a few times. This rearrangement joins TRBV29-1 to TRBJ2-1, with 10 bases lining up with TRBD2. The CDR3 length is 12 residues. From germline, CDR1 is SQVTM and CDR2 ANQGSEA. V gave up 7 bases and J gave up 5 bases; unmatched junction bases: 2. The DNA of the CDR3 is TGCAGCGGGACTAGCGGTCACAATGAGCAGTTCTTC. Encoded protein: CSGTSGHNEQFF.

Regarding this clone: It differs at one base from a far larger clone, so likely a read error. The rearrangement uses TRBV27 and TRBJ1-2, with D perhaps matching TRBD1 (5 bases). The V end lost 6 bases, the J end lost 4 bases, and 15 bases lay between the germline ends. The V gene's germline CDR1 is MNHEY and CDR2 SMNVEV (reference sequence). This CDR3 has 14 residues. As DNA, the CDR3 is TGTGCCAGCAGCTTGGGGGGGTACCCCTATGGCTACACCTTC. This encodes CASSLGGYPYGYTF.

The rearrangement joins TRBV30 to TRBJ2-7; D is ambiguous. CDR1 is GTSNPN and CDR2 is SVGIG in the germline V gene (reference sequence). CDR3 size: 13 residues. V lost 2 bases, J lost 7 bases, and 15 bases lay in between. CDR3 nucleotides: TGTGCCTGGAGTCCTCGGGCCCTGGGAGAGCAGTACTTC. Its translation is CAWSPRALGEQYF.

The CDR3 DNA sequence: TGTGCCAGCTCACCGGCACGGGACATCTATGGCTACACCTTC. This codes for CASSPARDIYGYTF. This chain links TRBV18 with TRBJ1-2; the D gene is possibly TRBD1 (6 bases). The CDR3 is 14 amino acids. Germline V CDR1 and CDR2: KGHSH, LQKENI. Trimming took off 3 bases at V and 4 bases at J, with 12 bases between the two ends.

This chain links TRBV5-1 with TRBJ2-3, with no clear D. With 0 bases removed from V and 3 bases from J, the gap between germline ends came to 11 bases. The CDR3 runs to 15 residues. Germline V gene data show CDR1 as SGHRS and CDR2 as YFSETQ. The CDR3 coding sequence is TGCGCCAGCAGCTTGGAAGGGTACGATACAGATACGCAGTATTTT. Its protein is CASSLEGYDTDTQYF.

CDR3 sequence reads: CASSSDQGQRWSPNYGYTF. As DNA, the CDR3 is TGTGCCAGCAGCTCCGACCAAGGACAGCGGTGGTCCCCCAACTATGGCTACACCTTC. The chain uses TRBV7-3 and TRBJ1-2; weak D call: TRBD1 (6 bases). V was shortened by 4 bases and J by 2 bases, with 26 bases between the two germline ends. Germline V gene sequence: CDR1 SGHTA, CDR2 FQGTGA. The CDR3 runs 19 residues.

The rearrangement uses TRBV29-1 and TRBJ1-6; D is unresolved. Germline CDR1 and CDR2: SQVTM and ANQGSEA. Trimming cost V 5 bases and J 0 bases, with 5 bases left between them. This CDR3 is built from 13 residues. CDR3 residues: CSVSNSYNSPLHF. For the CDR3, the DNA is TGCAGCGTTTCGAACTCCTATAATTCACCCCTCCACTTT.

V gene TRBV19 combines with J gene TRBJ2-2; 14 bases are a match to TRBD2. Germline-derived CDR1 and CDR2 are LNHDA and SQIVND (reference sequence). There are 17 residues in the CDR3. Unmatched junction bases numbered 7, after V lost 7 bases and J lost 3 bases. Here the CDR3 DNA reads TGTGCCAGTACCCGAGGGGGACTAGCGGGAGACACCGGGGAGCTGTTTTTT. It encodes CASTRGGLAGDTGELFF.

This chain joins TRBV11-3 and TRBJ2-3; D may be TRBD2 (6 bases). The CDR3 has 16 residues. Germline CDR1 is SGHNT and CDR2 is YENEEA. Deletions cut 1 base from V and 0 bases from J, with 11 bases between. This chain's CDR3 is CASSLGVAASTDTQYF. CDR3 nucleotide sequence: TGTGCCAGCAGCTTAGGGGTAGCGGCTAGCACAGATACGCAGTATTTT.

This chain uses TRBV7-9 with TRBJ2-6, with D maybe TRBD1 (6 bases). Trimming stripped 4 bases from V and 0 bases from J, with 19 bases between. Germline V lookup: CDR1 SEHNR, CDR2 FQNEAQ (reference sequence). The CDR3 sequence is 19 residues long. The CDR3: CASSSGRDTRISGANVLTF. The CDR3 DNA reads TGTGCCAGCAGCTCCGGCCGGGACACTCGCATCTCTGGGGCCAACGTCCTGACTTTC.

The rearrangement uses TRBV29-1 and TRBJ2-3; D is tentatively TRBD1 or TRBD2 (6 bases each). Trimming removed 2 bases at V and 4 bases at J, with 7 bases between. Germline V lookup: CDR1 SQVTM, CDR2 ANQGSEA. The CDR3 spans 12 residues. The CDR3 protein is CSVERGADTQYF. For the CDR3, the DNA is TGCAGCGTTGAAAGGGGGGCAGATACGCAGTATTTT.

The chain employs TRBV4-1 and TRBJ1-5; TRBD1 matches 7 bases. Germline V gene sequence: CDR1 MGHRA, CDR2 YSYEKL. This CDR3 has 17 amino acids. With V trimmed by 1 base and J by 0 bases, 6 bases remained unmatched. The CDR3 protein is CASSQVGTVYSNQPQHF. CDR3 bases: TGCGCCAGCAGCCAAGTAGGGACAGTATATAGCAATCAGCCCCAGCATTTT.

This clone was seen only a few times. The rearrangement uses TRBV18 and TRBJ1-1, with a possible D match to TRBD1 (5 bases). Trimming cost V 3 bases and J 1 base, with 12 bases left between them. This CDR3 has 15 amino acids. CDR1 KGHSH and CDR2 LQKENI come from the germline V gene. The CDR3 here is CASSPGRQTNTEAFF. The CDR3 nucleotides read TGTGCCAGCTCACCGGGGAGACAGACGAACACTGAAGCTTTCTTT.